A selection of T cell receptor beta chains follows, all from one sample in a study of T cell responses to AZD1222 COVID-19 vaccine. TCRdb's copy holds only in-frame clones and misses some; the assay was immunoSEQ multiplex PCR. The sample has about 150,000 clones; 80% to 95% are singletons. Material: peripheral blood, obtained on day 0 of AZD1222 vaccination. These receptors all stem from an adult in good health. CDR3s include the opening cysteine and the closing phenylalanine or tryptophan. A D gene is named only where the DNA matches it firmly. Size is stated for part of the rows, as once, few or many counts, or as a class when the clone is expanded.

J,V,size,D,CDR3,DNA
TRBJ1-1,TRBV21-1,.,.,CASSKETGGTEAFF,TGTGCCAGCAGCAAAGAGACAGGGGGAACTGAAGCTTTCTTT
TRBJ2-1,TRBV5-1,.,.,CASSSSVPSYNEQFF,TGCGCCAGCAGCTCTAGCGTACCCTCCTACAATGAGCAGTTCTTC
TRBJ1-5,TRBV15,.,.,CATSSRNQPQHF,TGTGCCACCAGCAGCCGCAATCAGCCCCAGCATTTT
TRBJ2-7,TRBV19,.,.,CASSRRTLQGHEQYF,TGTGCCAGTAGTAGAAGGACCCTACAGGGCCACGAGCAGTACTTC
TRBJ2-3,TRBV15,once,.,CATSSRGTFTDTQYF,TGTGCCACCAGCAGTAGGGGGACTTTCACAGATACGCAGTATTTT
TRBJ1-3,TRBV19,.,.,CASTRSGNTIYF,TGTGCCAGCACTCGCTCTGGAAACACCATATATTTT
TRBJ1-3,TRBV25-1,.,.,CASRDSHSGNTIYF,TGTGCCAGCAGGGACAGTCACTCTGGAAACACCATATATTTT
TRBJ1-6,TRBV11-2,.,.,CASSPIRGPHDF,TGTGCCAGCAGCCCCATACGAGGGCCCCACGACTTT
TRBJ2-3,TRBV4-2,.,.,CASSQEVGDTQYF,TGTGCCAGCAGCCAAGAAGTGGGAGATACGCAGTATTTT
TRBJ1-1,TRBV4-1,.,.,CASSQAAGTEAFF,TGCGCCAGCAGCCAAGCGGCGGGGACTGAAGCTTTCTTT
TRBJ2-1,TRBV29-1,.,TRBD2,CSVFRRASGLNEQFF,TGCAGCGTTTTCCGGAGGGCTAGCGGACTCAATGAGCAGTTCTTC
TRBJ1-1,TRBV6-4,.,.,CASSVSQGNTEAFF,TGTGCCAGCAGCGTATCCCAGGGGAACACTGAAGCTTTCTTT
TRBJ2-3,TRBV7-2,.,.,CASSLQIAAGATDTQYF,TGTGCCAGCAGCTTACAGATTGCAGCTGGGGCCACAGATACGCAGTATTTT
TRBJ1-2,TRBV7-3,.,.,CASSGRAGDGYTF,TGTGCCAGCAGCGGCAGGGCAGGGGATGGCTACACCTTC
TRBJ2-1,TRBV14,.,TRBD1,CASSVDRGPYNEQFF,TGTGCCAGCAGCGTTGACAGGGGTCCCTACAATGAGCAGTTCTTC
TRBJ1-1,TRBV30,.,.,CAWSPPEYRMNTEAFF,TGTGCCTGGAGTCCCCCGGAGTATCGTATGAACACTGAAGCTTTCTTT